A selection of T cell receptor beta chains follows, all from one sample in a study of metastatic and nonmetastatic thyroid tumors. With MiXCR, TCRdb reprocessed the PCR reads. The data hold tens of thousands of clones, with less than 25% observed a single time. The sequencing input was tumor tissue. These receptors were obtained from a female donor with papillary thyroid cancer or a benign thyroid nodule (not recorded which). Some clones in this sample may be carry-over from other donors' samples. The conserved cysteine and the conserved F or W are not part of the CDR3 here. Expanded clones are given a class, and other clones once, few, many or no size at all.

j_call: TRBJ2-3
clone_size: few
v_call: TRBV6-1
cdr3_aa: ASSPRLAGRADTQY

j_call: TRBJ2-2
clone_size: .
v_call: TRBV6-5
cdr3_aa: ASIYSGLAGNTGELF

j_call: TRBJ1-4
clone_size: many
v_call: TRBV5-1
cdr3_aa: ASSSPPGQGATNEKLF

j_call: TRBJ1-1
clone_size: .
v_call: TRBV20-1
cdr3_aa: SASPGSWNTEAF

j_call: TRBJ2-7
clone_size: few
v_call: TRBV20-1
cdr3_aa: SARDRAGYYEQY

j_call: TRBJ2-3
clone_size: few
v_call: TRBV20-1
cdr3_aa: SARAGGTRTDTQY

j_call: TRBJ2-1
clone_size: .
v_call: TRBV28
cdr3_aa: ASSPLAPGLGYNEQF

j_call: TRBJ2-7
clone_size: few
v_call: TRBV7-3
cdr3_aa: ASSRRTRGEQY

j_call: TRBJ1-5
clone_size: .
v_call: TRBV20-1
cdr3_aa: SARAPSLAPQH

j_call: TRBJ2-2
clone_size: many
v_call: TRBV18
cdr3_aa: ASSPRQGLTGELF

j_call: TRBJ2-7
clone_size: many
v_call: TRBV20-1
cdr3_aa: SAREGLAGFSYEQY

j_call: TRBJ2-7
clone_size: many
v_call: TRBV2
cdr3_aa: ASSETLAVSYEQY

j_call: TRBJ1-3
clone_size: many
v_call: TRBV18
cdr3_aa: ASSPTELGGNTIY

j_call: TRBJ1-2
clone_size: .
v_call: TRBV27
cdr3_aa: ASSPHGRDRAYGYT

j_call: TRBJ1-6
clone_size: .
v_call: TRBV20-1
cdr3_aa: SAPHGGSPLH

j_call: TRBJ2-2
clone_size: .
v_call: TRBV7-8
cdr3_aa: ASSPGATNTGELF

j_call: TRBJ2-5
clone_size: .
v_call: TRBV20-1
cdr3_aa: SALEGAWLGETQY

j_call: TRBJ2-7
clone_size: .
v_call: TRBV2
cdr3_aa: ASSESGGAEYEQY

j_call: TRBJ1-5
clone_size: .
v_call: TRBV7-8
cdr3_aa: ASGAPWGQPQH

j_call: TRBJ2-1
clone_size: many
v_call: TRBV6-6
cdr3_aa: ASSYSRTLGEQF

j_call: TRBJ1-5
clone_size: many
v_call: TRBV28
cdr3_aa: ASSLSYSNQPQH

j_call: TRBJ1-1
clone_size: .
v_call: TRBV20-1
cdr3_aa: SARTPGGKTEAF

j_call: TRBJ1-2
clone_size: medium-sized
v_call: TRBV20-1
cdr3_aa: SAKTDREGHGYT

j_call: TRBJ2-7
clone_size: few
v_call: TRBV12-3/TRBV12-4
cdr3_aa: ASSLQTGAYEQY

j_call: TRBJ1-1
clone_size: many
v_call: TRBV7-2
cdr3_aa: ASSLPGFTEAF

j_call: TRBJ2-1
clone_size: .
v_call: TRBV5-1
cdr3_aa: ASSSRPGQVTSEQF

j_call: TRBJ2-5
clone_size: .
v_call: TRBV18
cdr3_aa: ASSRTREETQY

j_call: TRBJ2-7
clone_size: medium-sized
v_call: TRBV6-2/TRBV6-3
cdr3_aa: ASSSRSESYEQY

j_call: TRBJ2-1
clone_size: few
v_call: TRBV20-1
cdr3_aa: SVLAGDDEQF

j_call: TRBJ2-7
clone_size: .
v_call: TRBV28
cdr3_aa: ASSSRLAGGYEQY

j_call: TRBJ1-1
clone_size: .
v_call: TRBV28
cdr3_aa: ASSLSGTSEAF

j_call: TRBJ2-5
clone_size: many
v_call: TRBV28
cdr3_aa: ASNLGVGTPEQETQY

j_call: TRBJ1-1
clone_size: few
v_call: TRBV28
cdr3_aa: ASSGTGGAETEAF

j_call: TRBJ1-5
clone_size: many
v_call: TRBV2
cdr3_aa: ASRTKGYTGGRYQPQH

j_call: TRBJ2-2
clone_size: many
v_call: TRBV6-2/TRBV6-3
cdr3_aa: ASSYSGGRNTGELF

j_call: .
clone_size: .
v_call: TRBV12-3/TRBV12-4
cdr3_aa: ASSSFSGRETQY

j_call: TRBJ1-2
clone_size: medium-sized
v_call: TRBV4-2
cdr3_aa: ASSQGGGLYGYT

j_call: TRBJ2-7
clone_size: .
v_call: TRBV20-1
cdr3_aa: SARTGFSYEQY

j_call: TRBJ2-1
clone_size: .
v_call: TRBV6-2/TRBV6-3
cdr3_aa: ANTREGYYNEQF

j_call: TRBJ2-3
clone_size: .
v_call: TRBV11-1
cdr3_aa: ASSLRPTTDTQY

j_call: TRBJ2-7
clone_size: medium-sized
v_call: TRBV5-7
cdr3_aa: ASSLERGGSYEQY

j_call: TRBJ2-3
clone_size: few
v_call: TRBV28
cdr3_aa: SSCGLLTDTQY

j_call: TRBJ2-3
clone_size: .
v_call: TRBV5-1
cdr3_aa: ASSLGQLRTRDTQY

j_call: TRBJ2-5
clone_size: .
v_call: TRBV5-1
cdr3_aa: ASSLAAVAQETQY

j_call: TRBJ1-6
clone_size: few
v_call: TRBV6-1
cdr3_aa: ASREGPYSPLH

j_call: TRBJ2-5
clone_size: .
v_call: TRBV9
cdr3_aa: ASNPNSAGETQH

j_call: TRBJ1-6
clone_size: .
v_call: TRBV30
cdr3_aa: AWCLGSADNSPLH

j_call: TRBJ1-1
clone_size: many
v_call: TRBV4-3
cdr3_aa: ASSQVGQITEAF